These 15 T cell receptor beta chains share one sample of origin, sequenced in a study of CD8 T cells in Susac syndrome. A quantity of about 0.5 to 1 ug RNA underwent reverse transcription using random hexamers. TCRdb re-called the immunoSEQ multiplex PCR reads with MiXCR, one entry per CDR3 protein. The data show over 100,000 distinct CDR3 sequences, 85% to 95% seen once. The sequenced sample was CD8+ T cells from PBMCs. The receptors originated from a human donor in good health.

This clonotype was recorded once. The chain is built from TRBV20-1 and TRBJ2-7; 9 bases match TRBD1. Per the germline V gene, CDR1 is DFQATT and CDR2 is SNEGSKA (reference sequence). V was pared by 5 bases and J by 3 bases, with 11 bases of the junction left unmatched. The CDR3 contains 15 residues. CDR3 region: CSAPGQGRTSYEQYF. DNA for the CDR3: TGCAGTGCTCCGGGACAGGGAAGGACGAGCTACGAGCAGTACTTC.

The chain joins TRBV6-2 or TRBV6-3 to TRBJ2-7; D ambiguous. Trimming left V 2 bases short and J 0 bases short, with 11 bases between. The CDR3 has 15 amino acids. Looked up from germline, CDR1 is MNHEY and CDR2 is SVGEGT. The CDR3: CASSYMRQTSYEQYF. CDR3 sequence (DNA): TGTGCCAGCAGTTACATGCGTCAGACCTCCTACGAGCAGTACTTC.

DNA of the CDR3: TGTGCCAGCAGCTTAGTGGGGCGCGAGCAGTACTTC. Translating it yields CASSLVGREQYF. The chain uses TRBV11-1 and TRBJ2-7; D might be TRBD1 (5 bases). Germline-derived CDR1 and CDR2 are SGHAT and FQDESV (reference sequence). This CDR3 comprises 12 residues. V lost 1 base and J 6 bases, leaving 7 bases between the germline ends.

This clonotype was seen a single time. J is TRBJ2-1 and V is TRBV10-3; D gene uncertain. Trimming took off 6 bases at V and 5 bases at J, with 11 bases between the two ends. Germline V gene sequence: CDR1 ENHRY, CDR2 SYGVKD. This CDR3 comprises 13 residues. The CDR3: CAIRPSAHNEQFF. The DNA for the CDR3 is TGTGCCATCAGACCATCGGCACACAATGAGCAGTTCTTC.

The rearrangement links TRBV28 to TRBJ2-6; D remains ambiguous. The germline V gene has CDR1 MDHEN and CDR2 SYDVKM. This CDR3 region has 15 residues. Trimming removed 7 bases at V and 2 bases at J, with 12 bases between. Written as DNA, the CDR3 is TGTGCCAGCACAACAACGGCCCCTGGGGCCAACGTCCTGACTTTC. This sequence encodes CASTTTAPGANVLTF. Full variable domain (remainder filled in from reference TRBV28 and TRBJ2-6): DVKVTQSSRYLVKRTGEKVFLECVQDMDHENMFWYRQDPGLGLRLIYFSYDVKMKEKGDIPEGYSVSREKKERFSLILESASTNQTSMYLCASTTTAPGANVLTFGAGSRLTVL.

The chain recombines TRBV18 with TRBJ1-2; possibly TRBD1 for D (6 bases). Trimming left V 3 bases short and J 1 base short, with 15 bases between. Germline V gene sequence: CDR1 KGHSH, CDR2 LQKENI. The CDR3 extends over 16 amino acids. DNA for the CDR3: TGTGCCAGCTCACCCCAAAGGGACAAGAATAACTATGGCTACACCTTC. Protein product: CASSPQRDKNNYGYTF. Based on the CDR3 plus reference TRBV18 and TRBJ1-2, the full variable domain is NAGVMQNPRHLVRRRGQEARLRCSPMKGHSHVYWYRQLPEEGLKFMVYLQKENIIDESGMPKERFSAEFPKEGPSILRIQQVVRGDSAAYFCASSPQRDKNNYGYTFGSGTRLTVV.

The V gene is TRBV6-2 or TRBV6-3, the J gene TRBJ1-2, with D maybe TRBD1 (6 bases). Germline assignment: CDR1 MNHEY and CDR2 SVGEGT. Trimming cost V 5 bases and J 3 bases, with 13 bases left between them. CDR3 length: 14 residues. In DNA form, the CDR3 reads TGTGCCAGCAGTACGGCGGGGGCGGACTATGGCTACACCTTC. Its protein is CASSTAGADYGYTF.

The rearrangement links TRBV5-1 to TRBJ2-6; D perhaps matches TRBD1 (6 bases). This CDR3 is 17 amino acids long. Germline lookup yields CDR1 SGHRS and CDR2 YFSETQ. With 2 bases removed from V and 0 bases from J, the gap between germline ends came to 12 bases. CDR3 protein: CASSLTFRGSGANVLTF. The CDR3 bases are TGCGCCAGCAGCTTAACCTTCAGGGGCTCTGGGGCCAACGTCCTGACTTTC. Full variable domain (rest looked up from reference TRBV5-1 and TRBJ2-6): KAGVTQTPRYLIKTRGQQVTLSCSPISGHRSVSWYQQTPGQGLQFLFEYFSETQRNKGNFPGRFSGRQFSNSRSEMNVSTLELGDSALYLCASSLTFRGSGANVLTFGAGSRLTVL.

The chain employs TRBV11-1 and TRBJ1-2; 7 bases match TRBD1. This CDR3 comprises 14 residues. V shed 8 bases and J 2 bases; nucleotides not matched to a gene: 8. CDR1 and CDR2 (germline): SGHAT, FQDESV (reference sequence). The CDR3 nucleotides read TGTGCCAGCGGCCGACAGGGATCCAACTATGGCTACACCTTC. Translation: CASGRQGSNYGYTF.

This chain links TRBV4-1 with TRBJ1-1; D might be TRBD1 (6 bases). Per the germline V gene, CDR1 is MGHRA and CDR2 is YSYEKL. This CDR3 comprises 14 residues. V shed 3 bases and J shed 0 bases, with 8 bases lying between them. The CDR3: CASSQGALNTEAFF. CDR3 nucleotides: TGCGCCAGCAGCCAGGGGGCTTTGAACACTGAAGCTTTCTTT.

The V call is TRBV29-1, the J call TRBJ2-5; D gene ambiguous. This CDR3 is 13 amino acids long. V was pared by 2 bases and J by 3 bases, with 10 bases between. Germline V gives CDR1 SQVTM, CDR2 ANQGSEA. The CDR3 coding sequence is TGCAGCGTTGAAACCCACCAGAAAGAGACCCAGTACTTC. Translation: CSVETHQKETQYF. Based on the CDR3 plus reference TRBV29-1 and TRBJ2-5, the full variable domain is SAVISQKPSRDICQRGTSLTIQCQVDSQVTMMFWYRQQPGQSLTLIATANQGSEATYESGFVIDKFPISRPNLTFSTLTVSNMSPEDSSIYLCSVETHQKETQYFGPGTRLLVL.

The rearrangement joins TRBV20-1 to TRBJ2-1; 12 nucleotides agree with TRBD2. The V and J ends lost 2 bases and 2 bases, in that order; junction bases with no gene match: 4. Per the germline V gene, CDR1 is DFQATT and CDR2 is SNEGSKA (reference sequence). The CDR3 totals 16 residues. The CDR3 bases are TGCAGTGCTAGAAAGGGACTAGCGGGTGCCTACAATGAGCAGTTCTTC. Amino acids: CSARKGLAGAYNEQFF.

The chain recombines TRBV7-9 with TRBJ1-1; 7 bases fit TRBD1. CDR3 length: 13 residues. V was pared by 6 bases and J by 6 bases, with 7 bases of the junction left unmatched. Per germline, CDR1 SEHNR and CDR2 FQNEAQ (reference sequence). CDR3: CASRPQTGAEAFF. The CDR3 DNA reads TGTGCCAGCAGGCCTCAAACAGGGGCTGAAGCTTTCTTT.

The rearrangement joins TRBV6-2 or TRBV6-3 to TRBJ2-7, with no clear D. V gave up 4 bases and J gave up 3 bases, with 25 bases separating them. The CDR3 has 18 residues. Germline CDR1 and CDR2: MNHEY and SVGEGT. CDR3: CASSSRVASRGGRYEQYF. Here the CDR3 DNA reads TGTGCCAGCAGTTCCCGAGTGGCGTCTAGAGGTGGGCGCTACGAGCAGTACTTC.

The chain recombines TRBV2 with TRBJ2-5; a weak D match, TRBD2 (6 bases). CDR1 and CDR2 (germline): SNHLY, FYNNEI. The CDR3 loop spans 16 amino acids. Trimming removed 6 bases from V and 5 bases from J, with 22 bases in between. CDR3 residues: CASRLRAPLASETQYF. The CDR3 DNA follows: TGTGCCAGCAGACTAAGGGCGCCACTAGCTTCTGAGACCCAGTACTTC.